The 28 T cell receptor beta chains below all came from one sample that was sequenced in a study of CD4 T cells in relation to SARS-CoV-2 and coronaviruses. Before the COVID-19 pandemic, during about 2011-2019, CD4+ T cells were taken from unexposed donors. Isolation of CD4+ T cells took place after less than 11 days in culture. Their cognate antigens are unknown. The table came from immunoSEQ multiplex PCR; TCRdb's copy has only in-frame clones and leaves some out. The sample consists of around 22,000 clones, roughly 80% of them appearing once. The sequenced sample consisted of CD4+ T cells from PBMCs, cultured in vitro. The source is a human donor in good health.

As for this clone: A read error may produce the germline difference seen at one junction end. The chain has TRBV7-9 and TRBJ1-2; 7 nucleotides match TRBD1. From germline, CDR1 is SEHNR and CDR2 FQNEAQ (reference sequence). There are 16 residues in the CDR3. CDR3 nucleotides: TGTGCCAGCAGCCTAGCGAAGGTGGACAGGCCCTATGGCTACACCTTC. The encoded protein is CASSLAKVDRPYGYTF.

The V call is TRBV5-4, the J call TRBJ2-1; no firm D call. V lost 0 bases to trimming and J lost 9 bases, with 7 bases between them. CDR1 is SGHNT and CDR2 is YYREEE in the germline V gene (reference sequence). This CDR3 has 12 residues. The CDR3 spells CASSLDIGEQFF. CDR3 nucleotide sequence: TGTGCCAGCAGCTTGGATATCGGTGAGCAGTTCTTC.

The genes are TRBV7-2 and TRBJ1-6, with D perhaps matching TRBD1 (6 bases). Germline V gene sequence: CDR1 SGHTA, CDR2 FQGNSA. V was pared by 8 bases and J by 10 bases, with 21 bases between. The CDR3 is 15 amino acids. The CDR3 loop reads CASEPANRVGSPLHF. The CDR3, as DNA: TGTGCCAGCGAGCCCGCTAACAGGGTAGGCTCACCCCTCCACTTT.

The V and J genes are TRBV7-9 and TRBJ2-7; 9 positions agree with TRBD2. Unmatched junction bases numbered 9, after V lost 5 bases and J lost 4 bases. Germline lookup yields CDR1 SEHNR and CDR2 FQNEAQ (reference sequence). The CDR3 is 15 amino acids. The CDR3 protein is CASSMTSGRGYEQYF. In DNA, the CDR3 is TGTGCCAGCAGCATGACTAGCGGAAGAGGGTACGAGCAGTACTTC.

The CDR3: CASSAGLVVETQYF. CDR3 coding DNA: TGTGCCAGCAGCGCGGGACTAGTTGTAGAGACCCAGTACTTC. V gene TRBV7-8 combines with J gene TRBJ2-5; TRBD2 matches 8 bases. CDR1 and CDR2 from the germline V gene are SGHVS and FQNEAQ. Trimming at V came to 5 bases and at J to 4 bases, leaving 6 bases not matched to a gene. This CDR3 has 14 residues.

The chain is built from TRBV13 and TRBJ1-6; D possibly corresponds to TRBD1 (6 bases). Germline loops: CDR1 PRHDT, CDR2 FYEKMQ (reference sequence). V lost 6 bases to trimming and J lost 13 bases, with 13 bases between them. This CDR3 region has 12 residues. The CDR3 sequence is CASRDGGDPLHF. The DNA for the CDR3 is TGTGCCAGCAGGGATGGGGGCGACCCCCTCCACTTT.

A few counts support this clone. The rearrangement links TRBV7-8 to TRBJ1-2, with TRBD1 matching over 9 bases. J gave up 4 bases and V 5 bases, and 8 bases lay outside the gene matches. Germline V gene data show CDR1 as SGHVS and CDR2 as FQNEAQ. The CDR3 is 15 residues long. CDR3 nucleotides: TGTGCCAGCAGCAACTACAGGGGGCGGTCCTATGGCTACACCTTC. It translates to CASSNYRGRSYGYTF.

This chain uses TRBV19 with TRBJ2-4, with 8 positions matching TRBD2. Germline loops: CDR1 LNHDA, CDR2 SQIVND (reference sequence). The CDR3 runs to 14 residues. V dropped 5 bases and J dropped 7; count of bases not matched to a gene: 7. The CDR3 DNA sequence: TGTGCCAGTAGTCCAGGACTAGCCGAGAACATTCAGTACTTC. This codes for CASSPGLAENIQYF.

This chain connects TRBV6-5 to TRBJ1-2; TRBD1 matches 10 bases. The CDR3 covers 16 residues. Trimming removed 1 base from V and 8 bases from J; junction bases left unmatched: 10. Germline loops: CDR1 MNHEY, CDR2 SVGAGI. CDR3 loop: CASSYWDRGVLEGYTF. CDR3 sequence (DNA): TGTGCCAGCAGTTACTGGGACAGGGGTGTTTTGGAGGGCTACACCTTC.

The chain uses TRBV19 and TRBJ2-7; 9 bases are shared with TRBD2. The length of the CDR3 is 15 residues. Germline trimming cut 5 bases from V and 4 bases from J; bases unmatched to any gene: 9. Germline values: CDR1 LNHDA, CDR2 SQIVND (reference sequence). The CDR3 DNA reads TGTGCCAGTAGTTCGGGACTAGCTACTTCGTACGAGCAGTACTTC. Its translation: CASSSGLATSYEQYF.

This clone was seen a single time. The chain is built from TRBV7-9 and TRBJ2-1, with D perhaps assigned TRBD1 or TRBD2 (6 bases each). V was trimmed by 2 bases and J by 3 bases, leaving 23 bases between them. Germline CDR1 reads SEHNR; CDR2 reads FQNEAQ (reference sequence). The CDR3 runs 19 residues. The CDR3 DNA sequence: TGTGCCAGCAGCTTACGGGGGCCGGCGCGTTCCTTCAACTACAATGAGCAGTTCTTC. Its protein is CASSLRGPARSFNYNEQFF.

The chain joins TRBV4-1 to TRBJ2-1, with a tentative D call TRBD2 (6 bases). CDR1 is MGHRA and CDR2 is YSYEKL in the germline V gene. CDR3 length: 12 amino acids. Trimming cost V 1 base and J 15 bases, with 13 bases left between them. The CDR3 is CASSQVGGDRFF. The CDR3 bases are TGCGCCAGCAGCCAAGTGGGAGGAGATAGGTTCTTC.

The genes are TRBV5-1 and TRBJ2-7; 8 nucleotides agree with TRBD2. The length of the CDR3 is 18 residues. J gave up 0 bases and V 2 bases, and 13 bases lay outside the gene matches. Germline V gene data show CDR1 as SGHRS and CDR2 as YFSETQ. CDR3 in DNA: TGCGCCAGCAGCTTCTCGGGAAAGACTAGCGCATTCTCCTACGAGCAGTACTTC. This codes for CASSFSGKTSAFSYEQYF.

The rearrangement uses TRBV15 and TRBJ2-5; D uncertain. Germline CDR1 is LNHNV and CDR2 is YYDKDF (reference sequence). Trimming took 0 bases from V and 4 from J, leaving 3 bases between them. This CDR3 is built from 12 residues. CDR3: CATSRDVETQYF. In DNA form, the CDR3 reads TGTGCCACCAGCAGAGATGTAGAGACCCAGTACTTC.

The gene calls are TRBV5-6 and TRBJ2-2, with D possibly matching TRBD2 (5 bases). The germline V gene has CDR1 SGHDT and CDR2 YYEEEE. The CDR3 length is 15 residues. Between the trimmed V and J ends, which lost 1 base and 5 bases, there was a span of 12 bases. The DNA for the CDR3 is TGTGCCAGCAGCTTGAGGCCTACGGGGACCGGGGAGCTGTTTTTT. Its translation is CASSLRPTGTGELFF.

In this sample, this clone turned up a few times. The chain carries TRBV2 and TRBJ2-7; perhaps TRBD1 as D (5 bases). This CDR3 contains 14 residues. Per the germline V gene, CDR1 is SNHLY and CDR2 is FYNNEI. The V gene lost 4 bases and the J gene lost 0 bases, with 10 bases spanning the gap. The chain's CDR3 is CASSVGVGSYEQYF. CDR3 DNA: TGTGCCAGCAGTGTAGGGGTCGGCTCCTACGAGCAGTACTTC.

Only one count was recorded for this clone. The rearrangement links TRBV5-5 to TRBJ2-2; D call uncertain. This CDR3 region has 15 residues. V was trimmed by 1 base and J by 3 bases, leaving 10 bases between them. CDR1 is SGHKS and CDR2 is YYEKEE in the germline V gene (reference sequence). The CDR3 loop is CASSLSAGYTGELFF. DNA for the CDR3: TGTGCCAGCAGCTTGTCGGCCGGGTACACCGGGGAGCTGTTTTTT.

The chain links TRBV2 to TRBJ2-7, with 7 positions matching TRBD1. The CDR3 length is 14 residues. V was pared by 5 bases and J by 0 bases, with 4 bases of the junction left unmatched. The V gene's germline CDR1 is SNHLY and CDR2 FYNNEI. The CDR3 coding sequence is TGTGCCAGCAGTCTCGGACAGGCCTCCTACGAGCAGTACTTC. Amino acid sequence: CASSLGQASYEQYF.

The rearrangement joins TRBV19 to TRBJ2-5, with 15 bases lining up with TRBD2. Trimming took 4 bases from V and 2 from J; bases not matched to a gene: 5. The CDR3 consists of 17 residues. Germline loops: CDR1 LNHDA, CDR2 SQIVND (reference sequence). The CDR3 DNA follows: TGTGCCAGTAGTAAGGGACTAGCGGGAGGCCCACAAGAGACCCAGTACTTC. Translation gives CASSKGLAGGPQETQYF.

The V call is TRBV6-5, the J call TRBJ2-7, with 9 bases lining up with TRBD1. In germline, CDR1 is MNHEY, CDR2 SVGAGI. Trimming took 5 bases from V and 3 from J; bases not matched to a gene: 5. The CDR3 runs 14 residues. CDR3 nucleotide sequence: TGTGCCAGCAGTCGACAGGGGGTAAGCTACGAGCAGTACTTC. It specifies CASSRQGVSYEQYF.

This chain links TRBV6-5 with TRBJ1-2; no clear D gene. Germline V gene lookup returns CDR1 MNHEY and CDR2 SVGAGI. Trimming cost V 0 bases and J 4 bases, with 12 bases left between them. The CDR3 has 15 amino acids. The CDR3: CASSYSTPGGYGYTF. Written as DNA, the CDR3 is TGTGCCAGCAGTTACTCGACCCCGGGAGGCTATGGCTACACCTTC.

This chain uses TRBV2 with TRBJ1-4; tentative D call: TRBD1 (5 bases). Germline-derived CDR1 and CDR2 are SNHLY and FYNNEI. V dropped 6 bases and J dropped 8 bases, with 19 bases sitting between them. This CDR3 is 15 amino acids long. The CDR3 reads CASSFRRTTPEKLFF. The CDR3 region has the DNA TGTGCCAGCAGCTTCCGGAGGACAACCCCCGAAAAACTGTTTTTT.

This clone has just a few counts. This chain's CDR3 is CSVRNTEAFF. The CDR3 DNA reads as TGCAGCGTCAGGAACACTGAAGCTTTCTTT. The chain recombines TRBV29-1 with TRBJ1-1; no clear D. V was trimmed by 6 bases and J by 1 base, leaving 3 bases between them. The CDR3 consists of 10 residues. Germline loops: CDR1 SQVTM, CDR2 ANQGSEA.

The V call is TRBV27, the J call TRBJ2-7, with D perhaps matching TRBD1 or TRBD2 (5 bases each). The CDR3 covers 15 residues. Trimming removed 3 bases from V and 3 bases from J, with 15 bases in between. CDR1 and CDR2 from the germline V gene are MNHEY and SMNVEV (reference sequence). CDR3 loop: CASSFGTNQLYEQYF. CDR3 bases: TGTGCCAGCAGTTTCGGGACCAACCAACTCTACGAGCAGTACTTC.

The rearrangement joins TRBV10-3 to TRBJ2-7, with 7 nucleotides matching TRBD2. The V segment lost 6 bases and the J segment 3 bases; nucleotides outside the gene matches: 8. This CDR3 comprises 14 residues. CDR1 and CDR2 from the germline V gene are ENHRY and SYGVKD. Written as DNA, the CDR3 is TGTGCCATCAGCGGAGGAGCGGGGAACTACGAGCAGTACTTC. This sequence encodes CAISGGAGNYEQYF.

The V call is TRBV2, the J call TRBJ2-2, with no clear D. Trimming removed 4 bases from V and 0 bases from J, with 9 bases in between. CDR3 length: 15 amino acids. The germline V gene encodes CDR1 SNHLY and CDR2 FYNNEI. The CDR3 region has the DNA TGTGCCAGCAGTGTTCGCATAACGAACACCGGGGAGCTGTTTTTT. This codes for CASSVRITNTGELFF.

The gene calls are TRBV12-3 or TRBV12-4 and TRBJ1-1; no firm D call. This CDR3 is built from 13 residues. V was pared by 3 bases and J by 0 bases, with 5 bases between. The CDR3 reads CASSFILNTEAFF. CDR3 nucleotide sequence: TGTGCCAGCAGTTTTATTCTGAACACTGAAGCTTTCTTT.

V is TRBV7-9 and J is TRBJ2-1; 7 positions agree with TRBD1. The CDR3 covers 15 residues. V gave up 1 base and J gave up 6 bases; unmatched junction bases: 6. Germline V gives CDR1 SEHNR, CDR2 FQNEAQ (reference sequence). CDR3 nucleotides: TGTGCCAGCAGCTTAGGACAGGGACAACGCAATGAGCAGTTCTTC. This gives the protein CASSLGQGQRNEQFF.